The T cell receptor (beta chain) described here comes from a study of cytomegalovirus exposure and HLA in healthy donors. Whole-study results and caveats: The study found most TCR sequences rare, yet found some public TCRs in many donors. Subsequent analysis showed first-cohort TCR clusters tending to co-occur in about 110 validation repertoires.

CDR1 is MGHRA, CDR2 YSYEKL, per germline. The J segment lost 4 bases and the V segment lost 2 bases, leaving 11 bases of the junction unmatched. This CDR3 comprises 17 residues. About this clone itself: Its matching antigen is unknown.

Produced via immunoSEQ multiplex PCR; TCRdb's table is partial and in-frame only. The repertoire holds some 120,000 clones, with about nine tenths as singletons. V usage is TRBV4-1 and J usage is TRBJ1-5; 7 bases fit TRBD1. The TCR originated in a woman between 18 and 29 years old in good health and CMV-seronegative. Specimen: PBMCs. CDR3 DNA sequence: TGCGCCAGCAGCCAATGGGGACCGGGACAGCAAAATCAGCCCCAGCATTTT. Translating it yields CASSQWGPGQQNQPQHF.